The 25 T cell receptor beta chains in this list originate from one sample, sequenced in a study of response to subunit inactivated influenza vaccine. From the RT-PCR reads, TCRdb called clonotypes with MiXCR, one entry per CDR3 protein. The sample lists around 190,000 distinct CDR3 sequences, 13% to 15% occurring once. The sample consisted of CD8+ T cells sorted from PBMCs, taken less than 6 days after vaccination. The receptor set was obtained from a man between 45 and 60 years old who received an inactivated influenza vaccine.

This clonotype was found a few times. This chain joins TRBV11-2 and TRBJ2-7; possible D gene TRBD2, 6 bases. Germline V lookup: CDR1 SGHAT, CDR2 FQNNGV. Trimming cost V 9 bases and J 5 bases, with 17 bases left between them. The length of the CDR3 is 13 residues. In DNA form, the CDR3 reads TGTGCCAGTAGCGGCGGGCCTCAGGACGAGCAGTACTTC. The encoded protein is CASSGGPQDEQYF.

V usage is TRBV7-9 and J usage is TRBJ2-3; D perhaps matches TRBD1 (6 bases). V was clipped by 5 bases and J by 2 bases, with 14 bases between them. Germline CDR1 is SEHNR and CDR2 is FQNEAQ (reference sequence). The CDR3 totals 15 residues. The CDR3 protein is CASSGRDTHTDTQYF. As DNA, the CDR3 is TGTGCCAGCAGCGGCCGGGACACCCACACAGATACGCAGTATTTT.

This clonotype came up a few times. CDR3 in amino acids: CASSDRGTGGELFF. CDR3 DNA sequence: TGTGCCAGCAGTGACAGGGGGACCGGCGGGGAGCTGTTTTTT. The rearrangement uses TRBV12-3 or TRBV12-4 and TRBJ2-2; TRBD1 agrees at 9 bases. Losses at the gene ends were 5 bases for V and 7 bases for J; bases not matched to a gene: 5. The CDR3 contains 14 residues.

This rearrangement joins TRBV2 to TRBJ2-1, with D maybe TRBD2 (5 bases). The V end was cut by 2 bases, the J end by 3 bases, with 11 bases between. The CDR3 is 15 amino acids. Germline CDR1 reads SNHLY; CDR2 reads FYNNEI. CDR3 loop: CASSEYPSFYNEQFF. The CDR3 DNA reads TGTGCCAGCAGTGAATACCCTAGCTTCTACAATGAGCAGTTCTTC.

This clonotype was seen a few times. The chain combines TRBV24-1 with TRBJ1-4, with 10 bases matching TRBD1. J gave up 5 bases and V 4 bases, and 3 bases lay outside the gene matches. Germline V CDR1 and CDR2: KGHDR, SFDVKD. This CDR3 comprises 15 residues. Written as DNA, the CDR3 is TGTGCCACCAGTGAACCGGGACAGGGGAATGAAAAACTGTTTTTT. This sequence encodes CATSEPGQGNEKLFF.

CDR3 region: CASSHRDSTDTQYF. The CDR3 nucleotides are TGCGCCAGCAGCCACCGGGACAGCACAGATACGCAGTATTTT. The chain couples TRBV4-3 to TRBJ2-3; D may match TRBD1 or TRBD2 (5 bases each). CDR1 is LGHNA, CDR2 YSLEER, per germline. Trimming took off 3 bases at V and 0 bases at J, with 7 bases between the two ends. This CDR3 is 14 amino acids long.

This clonotype appeared a few times. The rearrangement uses TRBV6-1 and TRBJ2-7, with 7 positions matching TRBD2. Losses at the gene ends were 2 bases for V and 1 base for J; bases not matched to a gene: 2. This CDR3 contains 14 residues. Germline V lookup: CDR1 MNHNS, CDR2 SASEGT. The CDR3 sequence: CASSELGGSYEQYF. The CDR3 DNA reads TGTGCCAGCAGTGAATTGGGAGGGTCCTACGAGCAGTACTTC.

The CDR3 spells CASMGVTAYNEQFF. The CDR3 region has the DNA TGTGCCAGCATGGGCGTGACAGCCTACAATGAGCAGTTCTTC. This chain uses TRBV2 with TRBJ2-1; TRBD1 might be the D (5 bases). Germline V gene lookup returns CDR1 SNHLY and CDR2 FYNNEI. The CDR3 totals 14 residues. V gave up 7 bases and J gave up 2 bases, with 12 bases separating them.

The V gene is TRBV7-6, the J gene TRBJ2-7; 12 nucleotides line up with TRBD2. The CDR3 sequence is 14 residues long. Germline trimming cut 5 bases from V and 2 bases from J; bases unmatched to any gene: 1. The germline V gene has CDR1 SGHVS and CDR2 FNYEAQ. DNA for the CDR3: TGTGCCAGCAGCGCTAGCGGGGGGGCCTACGAGCAGTACTTC. Translation gives CASSASGGAYEQYF. Full variable domain (outside the CDR3, taken from reference TRBV7-6 and TRBJ2-7): GAGVSQSPRYKVTKRGQDVALRCDPISGHVSLYWYRQALGQGPEFLTYFNYEAQQDKSGLPNDRFSAERPEGSISTLTIQRTEQRDSAMYRCASSASGGAYEQYFGPGTRLTVT.

This clonotype was recorded at least ten times. The chain employs TRBV7-9 and TRBJ2-1; 15 nucleotides match TRBD2. Germline V lookup: CDR1 SEHNR, CDR2 FQNEAQ (reference sequence). V was pared by 11 bases and J by 1 base, with 9 bases of the junction left unmatched. The CDR3 sequence is 17 residues long. DNA for the CDR3: TGTGCCTCCTCGGGACTAGCGGGAGGAGGGTCCTACAATGAGCAGTTCTTC. Its protein is CASSGLAGGGSYNEQFF.

The V call is TRBV20-1, the J call TRBJ2-5, with 9 positions matching TRBD2. Germline V gene sequence: CDR1 DFQATT, CDR2 SNEGSKA (reference sequence). V lost 3 bases to trimming and J lost 8 bases; unmatched junction nucleotides: 10. This CDR3 is 14 amino acids long. The CDR3 coding sequence is TGCAGTGCTAGTCTAGCGGGGCACCAAGGAACCCAGTACTTC. It is translated as CSASLAGHQGTQYF.

This clonotype was observed a handful of times. CDR3 loop: CSARGLAGASYNEQFF. Here the CDR3 DNA reads TGCAGTGCTAGAGGTCTAGCGGGAGCCTCCTACAATGAGCAGTTCTTC. The chain combines TRBV20-1 with TRBJ2-1; 10 bases align to TRBD2. Germline assignment: CDR1 DFQATT and CDR2 SNEGSKA (reference sequence). The CDR3 extends over 16 amino acids. J lost 0 bases, V lost 1 base, and 3 bases had no gene match.

The chain is built from TRBV10-2 and TRBJ2-6; D possibly corresponds to TRBD2 (5 bases). CDR1 and CDR2 from the germline V gene are WSHSY and SAAADI. Trimming removed 6 bases from V and 0 bases from J, with 18 bases in between. The length of the CDR3 is 18 residues. CDR3 protein: CASRAPGRERSGANVLTF. The CDR3 DNA is TGCGCCAGCAGAGCCCCCGGACGGGAACGCTCTGGGGCCAACGTCCTGACTTTC.

The table lists this clonotype with a few counts. The J gene is TRBJ2-5, the V gene TRBV12-3 or TRBV12-4; D is undetermined. The V end was cut by 8 bases, the J end by 5 bases, with 9 bases between. The length of the CDR3 is 11 residues. CDR3 DNA sequence: TGTGCCAGCGGGATCTGGGAGACCCAGTACTTC. This gives the protein CASGIWETQYF.

This clonotype was counted a few times. The chain uses TRBV7-3 and TRBJ2-1; 10 bases match TRBD2. Per the germline V gene, CDR1 is SGHTA and CDR2 is FQGTGA. J gave up 8 bases and V 5 bases, and 6 bases lay outside the gene matches. CDR3 size: 14 residues. CDR3 amino acids: CASSHGTSDDEQFF. As DNA, the CDR3 is TGTGCCAGCAGCCACGGGACTAGCGACGATGAGCAGTTCTTC.

This sequence joins TRBV6-1 and TRBJ2-7; 9 nucleotides align to TRBD1. Germline V CDR1 and CDR2: MNHNS, SASEGT. Trimming cost V 5 bases and J 5 bases; bases outside gene matches: 10. The CDR3 is 15 residues long. CDR3 sequence reads: CASSTPGQGPHEQYF. CDR3 in DNA: TGTGCCAGCAGTACCCCGGGACAGGGACCCCACGAGCAGTACTTC.

The chain uses TRBV2 and TRBJ2-3; 11 bases map to TRBD1. Looked up from germline, CDR1 is SNHLY and CDR2 is FYNNEI. V dropped 4 bases and J dropped 4; count of bases not matched to a gene: 7. The CDR3 contains 16 residues. As DNA, the CDR3 is TGTGCCAGCAGTGTCCGTTGGGGACAGGGGGCAGATACGCAGTATTTT. As protein: CASSVRWGQGADTQYF.

This clonotype was detected a few times. This chain links TRBV11-1 with TRBJ2-1; 9 positions match TRBD2. Trimming at V came to 3 bases and at J to 7 bases, leaving 13 bases not matched to a gene. CDR3 length: 17 amino acids. Germline V gene lookup returns CDR1 SGHAT and CDR2 FQDESV (reference sequence). CDR3 sequence: CASSFRPSGTGYNEQFF. The CDR3 nucleotides are TGTGCCAGCAGCTTCCGCCCTAGCGGGACGGGGTATAATGAGCAGTTCTTC.

The J gene is TRBJ2-3, the V gene TRBV9; unclear D gene. CDR3 length equals 13 residues. Germline CDR1 reads SGDLS; CDR2 reads YYNGEE. The V end lost 3 bases, the J end lost 4 bases, and 9 bases lay between the germline ends. CDR3 residues: CASSGHLPDTQYF. For the CDR3, the DNA is TGTGCCAGCAGCGGACACCTCCCAGATACGCAGTATTTT.

The chain is built from TRBV11-1 and TRBJ2-3, with 9 bases identical to TRBD2. The CDR3 has 18 amino acids. The J segment lost 1 base and the V segment lost 1 base, leaving 9 bases of the junction unmatched. Germline V gene lookup returns CDR1 SGHAT and CDR2 FQDESV (reference sequence). CDR3 DNA: TGTGCCAGCAGCTTAGTTGTTAGCGGGGGTATAGGCACAGATACGCAGTATTTT. The encoded protein is CASSLVVSGGIGTDTQYF.

This clonotype was found a few times. The chain has TRBV7-3 and TRBJ2-3; 12 positions match TRBD2. Germline trimming cut 4 bases from V and 5 bases from J; bases unmatched to any gene: 1. The CDR3 runs to 14 residues. Germline values: CDR1 SGHTA, CDR2 FQGTGA. In DNA form, the CDR3 reads TGTGCCAGCAGCTGGGGACTAGCGGGAGATACGCAGTATTTT. As protein: CASSWGLAGDTQYF.

This clonotype was seen ten or more times. The chain couples TRBV10-3 to TRBJ1-2, with D tentatively TRBD1 (5 bases). This CDR3 has 16 residues. Germline loops: CDR1 ENHRY, CDR2 SYGVKD. V was clipped by 6 bases and J by 4 bases, with 21 bases between them. The CDR3 bases are TGTGCCATCAGGACTTTGACAGCCGTCACTGGCTATGGCTACACCTTC. Protein: CAIRTLTAVTGYGYTF.

The rearrangement links TRBV3-1 to TRBJ1-1; a weak D match, TRBD1 (6 bases). V was clipped by 3 bases and J by 5 bases, with 10 bases between them. The CDR3 runs to 13 residues. Looked up from germline, CDR1 is LGHDT and CDR2 is YNNKEL (reference sequence). The CDR3 sequence is CASSHTGKTEAFF. For the CDR3, the DNA is TGTGCCAGCAGCCACACAGGGAAGACTGAAGCTTTCTTT.

The rearrangement links TRBV7-2 to TRBJ2-3; possibly TRBD1 for D (5 bases). With 4 bases removed from V and 9 bases from J, the gap between germline ends came to 20 bases. Germline loops: CDR1 SGHTA, CDR2 FQGNSA. CDR3 size: 15 residues. CDR3 sequence: CASSSDDSVARTQYF. The DNA of the CDR3 is TGTGCCAGCAGCTCAGACGACAGCGTAGCCCGCACGCAGTATTTT.

This clonotype has more than one count but fewer than ten. This CDR3 reads CASRRTSGALYNEQFF. Written as DNA, the CDR3 is TGTGCCAGCAGGAGGACTAGCGGGGCACTCTACAATGAGCAGTTCTTC. This chain joins TRBV6-1 and TRBJ2-1; 12 nucleotides line up with TRBD2. This CDR3 has 16 amino acids. The germline gives CDR1 MNHNS, CDR2 SASEGT. The V segment lost 6 bases and the J segment 3 bases; nucleotides outside the gene matches: 6.